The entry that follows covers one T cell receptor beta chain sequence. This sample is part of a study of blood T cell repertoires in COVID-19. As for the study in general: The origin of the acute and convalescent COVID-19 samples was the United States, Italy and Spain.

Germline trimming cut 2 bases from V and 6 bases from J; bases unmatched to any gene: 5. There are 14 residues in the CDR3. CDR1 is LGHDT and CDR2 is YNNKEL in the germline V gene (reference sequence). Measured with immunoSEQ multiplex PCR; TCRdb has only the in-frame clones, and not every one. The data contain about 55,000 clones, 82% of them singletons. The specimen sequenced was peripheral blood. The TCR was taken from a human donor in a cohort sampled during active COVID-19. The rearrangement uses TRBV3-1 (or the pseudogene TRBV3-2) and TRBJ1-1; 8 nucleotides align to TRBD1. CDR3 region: CASSQIGTGSEAFF. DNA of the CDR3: TGTGCCAGCAGCCAAATAGGGACAGGCTCTGAAGCTTTCTTT.